Listed below are T cell receptor beta chains from one sample, sequenced in a study of OX40 agonist ivuxolimab in advanced cancers. Libraries were prepared by immunoSEQ multiplex PCR; TCRdb keeps only in-frame clonotypes and omits some of them. The repertoire includes 65,000 to 80,000 clones, 70% to 90% of them detected once, and 10% to 15% sits in the top ten. This sample comprised CD4+ or CD8+ T cells sorted from blood, obtained in a trial of the OX40 agonist ivuxolimab. These receptors were obtained from an adult with an advanced solid tumor such as melanoma, head and neck, liver or kidney cancer. Both conserved end residues are part of each CDR3. Some rows have no size entry. The others give once, few or many, or a class for an expanded clone.

clone_size v_call cdr3_aa
. TRBV25-1 CASSEPSPEETQYF
. TRBV19 CASSIVRWASGRARWNTGELFF
. TRBV27 CASSLLQPGGHSPLHF
. TRBV11-3 CASSHEATSESTDTQYF
. TRBV11-2 CASSPGSSGHTDTQYF
once TRBV6-6 CASSYSSKGGAFF
. TRBV30 CAWSPGNEQFF
few TRBV7-9 CASTDRGWDEQYF
once TRBV15 CATSREIRGGEEKLFF
. TRBV18 CASSGSGLAGDEQYF
. TRBV6-5 CASSFRTGELFF
. TRBV4-2 CASSSRLAGAETQYF
. TRBV30 CAWRIAFSGYTF
. TRBV27 CASSLGLAGVNEQFF
. TRBV7-9 CASSLERDRGLEQYF
. TRBV28 CASSVGQGKRMNTEAFF
. TRBV27 CASSFGGWGTDTQYF
. TRBV2 CASSVSLAYNEQFF
. TRBV9 CASSQGRNTDTQYF
. TRBV13 CASSSTLATGSYEQYF
medium-sized TRBV9 CASSAQPGVVETQYF
. TRBV19 CASGDSYTEAFF
. TRBV10-1 CASGHTGGTGELFF
. TRBV7-7 CASSLGRGLDEQFF
. TRBV11-3 CASSLGGPSYF
. TRBV6-6 CASSYLGDQPQHF
. TRBV6-6 CASSYLGTAGANVLTF
. TRBV9 CASSPFPRTGADEQYF
. TRBV5-6 CASSLGVVEQFF
. TRBV9 CASSVGTGLSTDTQYF
. TRBV7-9 CASSLGETASYEQYF
. TRBV6-1 CASSELGTGNTIYF
. TRBV6-5 CASSSDWDTEAFF
. TRBV10-3 CAISEITENYGYTF
. TRBV7-7 CASSFRWGDYNEQFF
. TRBV9 CASSGSGDYQETQYF
. TRBV27 CASGPGYEQYF